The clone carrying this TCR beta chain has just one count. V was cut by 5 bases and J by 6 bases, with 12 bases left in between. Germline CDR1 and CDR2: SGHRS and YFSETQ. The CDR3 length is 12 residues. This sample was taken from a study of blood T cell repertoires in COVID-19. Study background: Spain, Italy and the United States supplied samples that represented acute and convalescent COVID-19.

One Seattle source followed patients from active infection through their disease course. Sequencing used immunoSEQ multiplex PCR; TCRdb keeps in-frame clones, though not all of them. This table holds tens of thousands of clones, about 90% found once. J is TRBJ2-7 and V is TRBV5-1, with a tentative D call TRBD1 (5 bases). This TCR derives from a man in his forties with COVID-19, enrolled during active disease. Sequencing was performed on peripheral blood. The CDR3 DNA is TGCGCCAGCAGGGCAGGGTGGGGCGAGCAGTACTTC. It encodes CASRAGWGEQYF.